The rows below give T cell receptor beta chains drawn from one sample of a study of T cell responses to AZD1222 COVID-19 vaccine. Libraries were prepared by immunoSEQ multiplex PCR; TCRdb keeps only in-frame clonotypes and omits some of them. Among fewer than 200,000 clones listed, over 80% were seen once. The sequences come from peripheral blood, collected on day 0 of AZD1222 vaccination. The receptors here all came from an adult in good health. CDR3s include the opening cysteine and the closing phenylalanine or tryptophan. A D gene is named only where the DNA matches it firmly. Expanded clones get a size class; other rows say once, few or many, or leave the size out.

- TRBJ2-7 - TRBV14 CASSPVWGPYEQYF TGTGCCAGCAGCCCTGTCTGGGGGCCCTACGAGCAGTACTTC
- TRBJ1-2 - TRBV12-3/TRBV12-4 CASSFRDTPGYTF TGTGCCAGCAGTTTTCGGGACACGCCTGGCTACACCTTC
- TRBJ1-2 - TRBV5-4 CASSLKGVVPYGYTF TGTGCCAGCAGCTTGAAAGGGGTAGTCCCCTATGGCTACACCTTC
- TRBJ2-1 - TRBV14 CASSLTLGFVSYNEQFF TGTGCCAGCAGCCTTACCTTGGGGTTTGTCTCTTACAATGAGCAGTTCTTC
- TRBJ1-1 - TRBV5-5 CASSYGLNTEAFF TGTGCCAGCAGCTACGGATTGAACACTGAAGCTTTCTTT
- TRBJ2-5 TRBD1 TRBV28 CASSFPETGDARNPETQYF TGTGCCAGCAGTTTCCCAGAGACAGGGGACGCCAGAAATCCGGAGACCCAGTACTTC
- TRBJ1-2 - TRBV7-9 CASSPLGPVGGYTF TGTGCCAGCAGCCCCCTAGGTCCGGTAGGTGGCTACACCTTC
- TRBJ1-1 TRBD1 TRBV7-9 CASSPATGGHTEAFF TGTGCCAGCAGCCCCGCGACAGGGGGACACACTGAAGCTTTCTTT
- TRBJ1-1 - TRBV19 CASRPVSEGEAFF TGTGCCAGTAGGCCAGTTTCCGAAGGGGAAGCTTTCTTT
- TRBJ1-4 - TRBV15 CATSREKGEGVKLFF TGTGCCACCAGCAGAGAAAAGGGAGAAGGTGTAAAACTGTTTTTT
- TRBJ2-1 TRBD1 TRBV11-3 CASSRRQGINEQFF TGTGCCAGCAGCCGCAGACAGGGGATAAATGAGCAGTTCTTC
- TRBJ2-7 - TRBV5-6 CASSLVVGGNPYEQYF TGTGCCAGCAGCTTGGTAGTTGGGGGGAACCCCTACGAGCAGTACTTC
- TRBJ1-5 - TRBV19 CASTRGARFGNQPQHF TGTGCCAGTACCCGAGGGGCAAGGTTCGGCAATCAGCCCCAGCATTTT
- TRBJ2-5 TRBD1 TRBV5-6 CASSLGQQETQYF TGTGCCAGCAGCCTGGGACAGCAAGAGACCCAGTACTTC
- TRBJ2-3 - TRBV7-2 CASSSLLGGRGSDTQYF TGTGCCAGCAGCTCACTCCTGGGGGGGCGGGGATCAGATACGCAGTATTTT
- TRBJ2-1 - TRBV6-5 CASRTPFQDNEQFF TGTGCCAGCAGAACCCCTTTTCAGGACAATGAGCAGTTCTTC
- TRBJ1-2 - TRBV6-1 CASSDGRSYGYTF TGTGCCAGCAGTGATGGACGATCTTATGGCTACACCTTC
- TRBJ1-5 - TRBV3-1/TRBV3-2 CASSQDVGQPQHF TGTGCCAGCAGCCAAGATGTGGGGCAGCCCCAGCATTTT
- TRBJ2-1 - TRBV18 CASSPPSLDYAYNEQFF TGTGCCAGCTCACCACCGTCTTTGGACTACGCCTACAATGAGCAGTTCTTC
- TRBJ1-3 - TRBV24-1 CATSDARQSAGNTIYF TGTGCCACCAGTGATGCCAGACAGTCGGCTGGAAACACCATATATTTT
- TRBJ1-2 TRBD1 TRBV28 CASSTTPGTGENYGYTF TGTGCCAGCAGCACTACCCCCGGGACAGGGGAGAACTATGGCTACACCTTC
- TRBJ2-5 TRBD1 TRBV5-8 CASSPWGQAGQETQYF TGTGCCAGCAGCCCGTGGGGACAGGCGGGCCAAGAGACCCAGTACTTC
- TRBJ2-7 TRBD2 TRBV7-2 CASSLGSGRSSYEQYF TGTGCCAGCAGCCTAGGGAGCGGGAGGTCTTCCTACGAGCAGTACTTC
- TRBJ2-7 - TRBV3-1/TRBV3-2 CASRRGGEQYF TGTGCCAGCCGCAGGGGGGGTGAGCAGTACTTC
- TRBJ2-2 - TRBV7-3 CASSLNLAPGELFF TGTGCCAGCAGCTTAAATCTCGCTCCCGGGGAGCTGTTTTTT
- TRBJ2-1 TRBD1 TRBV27 CASKLGQGADEQFF TGTGCCAGCAAACTGGGACAGGGGGCGGATGAGCAGTTCTTC
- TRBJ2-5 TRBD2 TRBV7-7 CASSLFQAGGPQETQYF TGTGCCAGCAGCTTATTCCAAGCGGGAGGCCCCCAAGAGACCCAGTACTTC
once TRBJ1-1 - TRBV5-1 CASSLSAGSNTEAFF TGCGCCAGCAGCTTGTCGGCAGGGTCGAACACTGAAGCTTTCTTT
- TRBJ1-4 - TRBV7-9 CASSLGTEGEKLFF TGTGCCAGCAGCTTAGGGACGGAAGGTGAAAAACTGTTTTTT
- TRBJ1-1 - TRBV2 CASSKTTLVPEAFF TGTGCCAGCAGTAAGACAACCCTGGTCCCTGAAGCTTTCTTT
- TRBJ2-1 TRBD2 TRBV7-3 CASSLTSGGLVNEQFF TGTGCCAGCAGTTTAACTAGCGGGGGTCTCGTCAATGAGCAGTTCTTC
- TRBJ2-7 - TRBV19 CASSTQGASSYEQYF TGTGCCAGTAGTACCCAGGGAGCCAGCTCCTACGAGCAGTACTTC
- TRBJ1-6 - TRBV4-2 CASSQELENSPLHF TGTGCCAGCAGCCAAGAACTGGAGAATTCACCCCTCCACTTT
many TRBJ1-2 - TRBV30 CAWRGGLYGYTF TGTGCCTGGAGGGGGGGGCTTTATGGCTACACCTTC
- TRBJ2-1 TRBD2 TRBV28 CASSFGGSGGYNEQFF TGTGCCAGCAGTTTTGGGGGGAGCGGGGGCTACAATGAGCAGTTCTTC
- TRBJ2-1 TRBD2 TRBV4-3 CASSQDTGTSGDPWMFF TGCGCCAGCAGCCAAGATACCGGGACTAGCGGGGACCCGTGGATGTTCTTC
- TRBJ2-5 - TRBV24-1 CATSDPDTGVWTQYF TGTGCCACCAGTGACCCGGACACCGGCGTATGGACCCAGTACTTC
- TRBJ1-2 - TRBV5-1 CASSLGPGTFLSNYGYTF TGCGCCAGCAGCCTCGGTCCCGGGACTTTTTTGAGTAACTATGGCTACACCTTC
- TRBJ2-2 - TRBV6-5 CASSSHGGELFF TGTGCCAGCAGTTCGCACGGGGGGGAGCTGTTTTTT
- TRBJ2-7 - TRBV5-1 CASSLVPDYEQYF TGCGCCAGCAGCTTGGTCCCGGACTACGAGCAGTACTTC
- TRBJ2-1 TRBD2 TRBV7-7 CASSSGLAGGSHEQFF TGTGCCAGCAGCTCCGGACTAGCGGGAGGGTCCCATGAGCAGTTCTTC
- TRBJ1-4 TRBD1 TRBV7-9 CASSLAFSGQGNEKLFF TGTGCCAGCAGCTTAGCGTTTTCGGGACAGGGGAATGAAAAACTGTTTTTT
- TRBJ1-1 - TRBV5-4 CASSLAAANTEAFF TGTGCCAGCAGCTTGGCCGCCGCGAACACTGAAGCTTTCTTT